Listed below are T cell receptor beta chains from one sample, sequenced in a study of HIV-infected children after antiretroviral therapy interruption. TCRdb passed the 3' RACE reads through MiXCR, listing each CDR3 protein once. The table has 90,000 or so distinct CDR3 sequences, 5.5% to 8.5% seen once. Sequenced here: CD45RA+ CD4+ T cells from PBMCs, pooled from several time points, sampled from a donor given antiretroviral therapy, either interrupted or continuous. These receptors originate from a pool of human donors with HIV. The CDR3 runs from the conserved cysteine through the conserved F or W. Each record gives: V gene, CDR3 protein.

TRBV29-1,CSVERDAANYGYTF
TRBV12-5,CASGLVLGGQPSYEQYF
TRBV18,CASSPPLLLLSDEQFF
TRBV20-1,CSASSRGGYTF
TRBV7-8,CASSHRTPGLANNEQFF
TRBV30,CAWSTGLAGATRGTETQYF
TRBV12-3/TRBV12-4,CASSLTGQLTGELFF
TRBV4-2,CASSPRGRSTYEQYF
TRBV12-3/TRBV12-4,CASSFGGNTEAFF
TRBV10-3,CATQRESQDTQYF
TRBV5-1,CASSLVKNTEAFF
TRBV7-3,CASSLTSGANEQFF
TRBV5-1,CASSLVLTGPRTDTQYF
TRBV7-8,CASSLVRGYNEQFF
TRBV9,CASSVGRDSTYEQYF
TRBV27,CASSVASPGRVYNEQFF
TRBV6-2/TRBV6-3,CASSHPGKTKNIQYF
TRBV20-1,CSARVTSGRATQYF
TRBV12-3/TRBV12-4,CASSLRSNYGYTF
TRBV19,CASSIEAGRNQPQHF
TRBV29-1,CSVASASDTQYF
TRBV5-1,CASSLTGNRLNTEAFF
TRBV12-3/TRBV12-4,CASTLQIMNTEAFF
TRBV5-4,CASSLDARGSREQYF
TRBV9,CASSVGDMRVPIYEQYF
TRBV5-1,CASSSEPGLGYNEQFF
TRBV6-2/TRBV6-3,CASIPGGAGDSYEQYF
TRBV12-3/TRBV12-4,CASSFEQGVNEQYF
TRBV28,CASSFGKAGPKETQYF
TRBV5-1,CASSLGAGSSYEQYF
TRBV10-3,CAISASTYEQYF
TRBV5-6,CASSFAGRYTDTQYF
TRBV7-9,CASSLDRPPYEQYF
TRBV6-6,CASSYGTGEVQPQHF
TRBV19,CASSPEGLAGIDTQYF
TRBV11-1,CASSLRDINYEQYF
TRBV2,CASSGGQINEKLFF
TRBV29-1,CSVVGGVNTEAFF
TRBV5-1,CASSPGGLDTQYF
TRBV7-2,CASSLGSLRDF
TRBV7-8,CASSLLRGIRSYSEQFF
TRBV4-1,CASSQVRQPEETQYF
TRBV6-6,CASSYEGRWNEQFF
TRBV20-1,CSARTGAYGANVLTF
TRBV7-3,CASSPDRSGQTQYF
TRBV9,CASSSTTGELFF
TRBV27,CASSTGLGFTDTQYF
TRBV12-3/TRBV12-4,CASSSSGQGYNEQFF
TRBV10-2,CASTRDIRADTQYF
TRBV2,CASSENVGGADTQYF
TRBV15,CATSPQRANSYNEQFF
TRBV6-5,CASSKGQYTNTGELFF
TRBV12-3/TRBV12-4,CASRHSTGGSDEKLFF
TRBV6-2/TRBV6-3,CASSYMTGVMGANVLTF
TRBV11-2,CASSLGSGRALGYTF
TRBV23-1,CASSNRQYSSDTQYF
TRBV14,CASSLHSGANVLTF
TRBV5-6,CASSADMNTEAFF
TRBV14,CASSPTGDQPQHF